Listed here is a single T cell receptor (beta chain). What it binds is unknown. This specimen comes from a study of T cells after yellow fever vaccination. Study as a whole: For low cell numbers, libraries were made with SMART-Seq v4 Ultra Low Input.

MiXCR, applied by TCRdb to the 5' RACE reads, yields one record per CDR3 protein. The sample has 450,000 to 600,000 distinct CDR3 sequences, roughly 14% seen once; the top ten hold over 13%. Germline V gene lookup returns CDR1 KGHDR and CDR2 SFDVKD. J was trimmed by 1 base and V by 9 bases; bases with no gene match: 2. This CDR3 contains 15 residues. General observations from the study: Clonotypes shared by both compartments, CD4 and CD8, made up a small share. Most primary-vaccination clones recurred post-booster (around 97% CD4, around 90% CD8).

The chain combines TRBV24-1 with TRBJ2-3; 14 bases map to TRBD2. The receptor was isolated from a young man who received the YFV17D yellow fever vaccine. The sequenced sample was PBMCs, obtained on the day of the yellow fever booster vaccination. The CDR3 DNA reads TGTGCCACCTTGGGACTAGCGGGAGGCACAGATACGCAGTATTTT. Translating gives CATLGLAGGTDTQYF.